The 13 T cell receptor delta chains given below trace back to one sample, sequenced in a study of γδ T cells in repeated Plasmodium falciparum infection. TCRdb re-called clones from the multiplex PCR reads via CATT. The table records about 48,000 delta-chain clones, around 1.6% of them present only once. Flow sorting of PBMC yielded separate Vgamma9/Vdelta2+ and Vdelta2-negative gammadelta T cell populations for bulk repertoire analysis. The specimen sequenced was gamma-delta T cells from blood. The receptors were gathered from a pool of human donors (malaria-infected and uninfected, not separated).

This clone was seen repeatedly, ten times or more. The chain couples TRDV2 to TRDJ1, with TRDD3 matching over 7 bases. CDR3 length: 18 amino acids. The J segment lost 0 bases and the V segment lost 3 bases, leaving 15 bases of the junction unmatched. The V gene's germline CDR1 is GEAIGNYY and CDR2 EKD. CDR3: CACDPLGITSTYTDKLIF. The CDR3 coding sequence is TGTGCCTGTGACCCCTTGGGGATAACCAGTACGTACACCGATAAACTCATCTTT.

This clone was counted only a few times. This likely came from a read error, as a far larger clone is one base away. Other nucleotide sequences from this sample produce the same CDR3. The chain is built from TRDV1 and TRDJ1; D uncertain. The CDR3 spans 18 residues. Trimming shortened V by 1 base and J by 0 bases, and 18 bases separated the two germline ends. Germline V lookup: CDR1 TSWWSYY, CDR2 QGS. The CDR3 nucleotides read TGTGCTCTTGGGGAACGGGTGCCCCCGCGGCGACACACCGATAAACTCATCTTT. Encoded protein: CALGERVPPRRHTDKLIF.

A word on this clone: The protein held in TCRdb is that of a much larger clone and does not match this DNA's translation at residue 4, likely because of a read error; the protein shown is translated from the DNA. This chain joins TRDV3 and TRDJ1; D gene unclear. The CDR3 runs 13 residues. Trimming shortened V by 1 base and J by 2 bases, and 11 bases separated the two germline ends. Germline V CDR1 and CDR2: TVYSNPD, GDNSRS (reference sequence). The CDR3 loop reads CAFTRIQTDKLIF. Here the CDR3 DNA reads TGTGCCTTTACCAGAATACAGACCGATAAACTCATCTTT.

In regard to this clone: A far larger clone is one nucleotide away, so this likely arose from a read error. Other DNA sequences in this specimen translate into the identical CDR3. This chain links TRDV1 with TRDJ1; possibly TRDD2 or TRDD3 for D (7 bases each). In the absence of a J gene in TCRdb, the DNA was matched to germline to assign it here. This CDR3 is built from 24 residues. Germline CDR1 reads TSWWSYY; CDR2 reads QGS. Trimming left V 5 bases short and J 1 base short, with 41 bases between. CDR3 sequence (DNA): TGTGCTCTTGGGCCAATTGGGGGCATTTCCTACGAGTCTGATGGCGGGGGATTCACCGATAAACTCATCTTT. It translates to CALGPIGGISYESDGGGFTDKLIF.

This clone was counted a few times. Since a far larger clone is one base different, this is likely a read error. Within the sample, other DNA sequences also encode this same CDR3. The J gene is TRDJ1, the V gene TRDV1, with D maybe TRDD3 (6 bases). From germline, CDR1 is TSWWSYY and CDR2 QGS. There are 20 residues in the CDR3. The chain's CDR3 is CALGTIFAGGGYWYTDKLIF. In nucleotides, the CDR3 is TGCGCTCTTGGGACCATCTTTGCCGGGGGAGGTTACTGGTACACCGATAAACTCATCTTT.

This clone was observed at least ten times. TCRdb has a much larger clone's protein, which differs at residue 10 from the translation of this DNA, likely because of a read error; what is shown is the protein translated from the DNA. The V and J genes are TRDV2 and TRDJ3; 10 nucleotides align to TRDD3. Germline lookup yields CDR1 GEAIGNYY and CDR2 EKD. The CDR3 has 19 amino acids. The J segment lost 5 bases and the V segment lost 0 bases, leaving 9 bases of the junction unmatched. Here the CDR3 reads CACDTLLGDALGDTRQMFF. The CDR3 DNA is TGTGCCTGTGACACCCTACTGGGGGATGCGCTGGGGGACACCCGACAGATGTTTTTC.

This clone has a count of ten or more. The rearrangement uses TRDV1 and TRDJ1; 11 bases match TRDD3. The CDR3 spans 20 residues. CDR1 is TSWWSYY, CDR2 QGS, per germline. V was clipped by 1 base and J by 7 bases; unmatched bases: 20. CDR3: CALGERVAYLPYWGIGKLIF. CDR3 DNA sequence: TGTGCTCTTGGGGAACGGGTAGCTTACCTACCGTACTGGGGGATAGGTAAACTCATCTTT.

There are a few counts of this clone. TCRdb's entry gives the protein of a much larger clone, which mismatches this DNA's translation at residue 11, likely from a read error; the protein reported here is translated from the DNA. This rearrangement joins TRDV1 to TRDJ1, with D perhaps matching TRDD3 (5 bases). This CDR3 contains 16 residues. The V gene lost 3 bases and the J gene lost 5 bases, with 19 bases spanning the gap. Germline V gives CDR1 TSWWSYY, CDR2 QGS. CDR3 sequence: CALGEEIPSYIDKLIF. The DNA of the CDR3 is TGTGCTCTTGGGGAGGAGATACCCTCGTACATTGATAAACTCATCTTT.

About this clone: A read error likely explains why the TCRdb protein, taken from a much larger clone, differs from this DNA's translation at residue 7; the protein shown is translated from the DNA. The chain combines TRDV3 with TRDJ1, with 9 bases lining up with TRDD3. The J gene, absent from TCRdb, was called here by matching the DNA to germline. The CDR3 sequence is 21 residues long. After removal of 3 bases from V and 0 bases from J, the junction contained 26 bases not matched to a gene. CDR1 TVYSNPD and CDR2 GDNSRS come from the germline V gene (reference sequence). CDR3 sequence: CAFTHFPLGLTGDTYTDKLIF. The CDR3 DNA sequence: TGTGCCTTCACCCACTTCCCACTCGGTTTAACGGGGGATACCTACACCGATAAACTCATCTTT.

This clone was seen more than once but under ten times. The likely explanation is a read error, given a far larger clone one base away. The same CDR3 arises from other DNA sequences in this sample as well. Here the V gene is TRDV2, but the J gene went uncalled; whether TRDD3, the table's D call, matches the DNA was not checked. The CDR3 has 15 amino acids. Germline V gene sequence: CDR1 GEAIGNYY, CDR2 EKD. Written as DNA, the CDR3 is TGTGCCTGTGCGGATACTGGGGGTTACACCGATAAGCTCATCTTT. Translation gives CACADTGGYTDKLIF.

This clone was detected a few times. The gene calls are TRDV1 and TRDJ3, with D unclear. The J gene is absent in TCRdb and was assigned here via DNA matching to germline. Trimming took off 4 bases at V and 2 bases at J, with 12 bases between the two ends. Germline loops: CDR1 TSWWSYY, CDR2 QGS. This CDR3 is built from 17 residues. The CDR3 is CALGGLTSPWDTRQMFF. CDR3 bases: TGTGCTCTTGGGGGCCTTACCTCGCCCTGGGACACCCGACAGATGTTTTTC.

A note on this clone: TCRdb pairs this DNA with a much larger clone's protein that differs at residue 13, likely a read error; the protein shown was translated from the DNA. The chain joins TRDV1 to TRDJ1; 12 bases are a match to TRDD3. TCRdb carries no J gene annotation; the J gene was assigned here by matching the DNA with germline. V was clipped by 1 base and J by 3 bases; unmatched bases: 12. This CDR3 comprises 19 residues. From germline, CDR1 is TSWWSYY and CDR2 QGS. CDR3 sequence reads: CALGEHTSLWGIRADKLIF. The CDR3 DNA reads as TGTGCTCTTGGGGAACACACTTCCCTCTGGGGGATACGCGCCGATAAACTCATCTTT.

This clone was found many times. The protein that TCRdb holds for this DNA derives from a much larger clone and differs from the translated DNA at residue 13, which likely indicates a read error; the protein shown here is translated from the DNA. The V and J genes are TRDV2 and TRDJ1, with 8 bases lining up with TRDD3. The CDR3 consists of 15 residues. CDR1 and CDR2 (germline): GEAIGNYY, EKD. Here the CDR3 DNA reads TGTGCCTGTGTAGGTCTGGGGGACAACACCGATAAACCCATCTTT. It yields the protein CACVGLGDNTDKPIF.